This passage covers 21 T cell receptor beta chains from one sample sequenced in a study of shared clonotypes between healthy human individuals. Libraries were prepared by immunoSEQ multiplex PCR; TCRdb keeps only in-frame clonotypes and omits some of them. The sample consists of approximately 2.5 million clones, around nine tenths of them appearing once. Sequencing was performed on naive CD4+ T cells sorted from blood. The subset here: CD45RA+ positively selected. Every receptor here comes from a man between 18 and 29 years old in good health.

The rearrangement joins TRBV18 to TRBJ2-4; 11 nucleotides agree with TRBD2. Per the germline V gene, CDR1 is KGHSH and CDR2 is LQKENI. The V gene end was trimmed by 3 bases and the J gene end by 8 bases; junction bases not matched to a gene: 0. The CDR3 has 13 amino acids. Here the CDR3 reads CASSPGLADIQYF. As DNA, the CDR3 is TGTGCCAGCTCACCGGGACTAGCGGACATTCAGTACTTC.

The gene calls are TRBV5-8 and TRBJ2-7, with 8 bases matching TRBD1. Germline V lookup: CDR1 SGHTS, CDR2 YDEGEE. The CDR3 spans 15 residues. The V and J ends lost 2 bases and 6 bases, in that order; junction bases with no gene match: 10. The CDR3 here is CASSFLSTGVGEQYF. DNA for the CDR3: TGTGCCAGCAGCTTTCTGTCGACAGGGGTCGGCGAGCAGTACTTC.

This clone was seen a single time. This chain links TRBV5-4 with TRBJ2-2, with a tentative D call TRBD2 (7 bases). Trimming removed 4 bases at V and 2 bases at J, with 12 bases between. The CDR3 covers 15 residues. Germline-derived CDR1 and CDR2 are SGHNT and YYREEE (reference sequence). The CDR3 spells CASSPRGGNTGELFF. CDR3 nucleotides: TGTGCCAGCAGCCCAAGGGGGGGTAACACCGGGGAGCTGTTTTTT.

This clone has only a few counts. V is TRBV6-1 and J is TRBJ2-1; D unresolved. The CDR3 is 13 residues long. The V gene's germline CDR1 is MNHNS and CDR2 SASEGT. Between the trimmed V and J ends, which lost 1 base and 10 bases, there was a span of 11 bases. CDR3 in DNA: TGTGCCAGCAGTGAAGGTTGGATGGGGGAGCAGTTCTTC. This encodes CASSEGWMGEQFF.

Worth noting for this clone: This same CDR3 is encoded by further DNA sequences in the sample. The J gene is TRBJ2-7, the V gene TRBV6-6, with D possibly TRBD2 on 7 matching bases. The germline V gene has CDR1 MNHNY and CDR2 SVGAGI (reference sequence). The V and J ends lost 0 bases and 0 bases respectively, with 12 bases between them. This CDR3 is 16 amino acids long. CDR3 residues: CASSYSGGGASYEQYF. CDR3 nucleotides: TGTGCCAGCAGTTACTCGGGAGGGGGGGCCTCCTACGAGCAGTACTTC.

The rearrangement uses TRBV11-2 and TRBJ2-5; TRBD2 matches at 8 bases. Germline values: CDR1 SGHAT, CDR2 FQNNGV. The CDR3 extends over 17 amino acids. The trim removed 6 bases at V and 2 bases at J, leaving 14 bases unmatched. CDR3 DNA sequence: TGTGCCAGCAGGCCACGGGGGGGGCCCCTGTGGCAAGAGACCCAGTACTTC. Protein product: CASRPRGGPLWQETQYF.

The chain has TRBV5-1 and TRBJ2-1; 11 bases match TRBD2. Germline lookup yields CDR1 SGHRS and CDR2 YFSETQ. Trimming at V came to 4 bases and at J to 5 bases, leaving 8 bases not matched to a gene. The CDR3 consists of 16 residues. The CDR3 DNA reads as TGCGCCAGCAGCCCCGGGACTAGCGGCATCAACAATGAGCAGTTCTTC. Amino acid sequence: CASSPGTSGINNEQFF.

Notes on this clone: At one end, the junction sequence differs from germline, possibly due to a read error. The chain couples TRBV30 to TRBJ2-7; either TRBD1 or TRBD2 may supply D (6 bases each). This CDR3 spans 11 amino acids. CDR1 is GTSNPN and CDR2 is SVGIG in the germline V gene (reference sequence). The CDR3: CAWSPRDIAVF. The CDR3 DNA reads TGTGCCTGGAGTCCTAGGGACATAGCGGTCTTC.

There are a few counts of this clone. The chain recombines TRBV5-1 with TRBJ2-1; D perhaps matches TRBD1 (5 bases). The V end was cut by 3 bases, the J end by 5 bases, with 18 bases between. The germline gives CDR1 SGHRS, CDR2 YFSETQ. The CDR3 has 16 amino acids. The CDR3 DNA reads as TGCGCCAGCAGCTCGCCCCAGGGCACCATACACAATGAGCAGTTCTTC. Translating it yields CASSSPQGTIHNEQFF.

The chain recombines TRBV18 with TRBJ2-7; maybe TRBD2 (5 bases). Germline assignment: CDR1 KGHSH and CDR2 LQKENI. This CDR3 has 15 amino acids. V lost 3 bases and J lost 1, with 13 bases in between. CDR3 sequence (DNA): TGTGCCAGCTCACCGGCCGAGGGTGGATCCTACGAGCAGTACTTC. Protein product: CASSPAEGGSYEQYF.

The CDR3 is CASSNSGSHHEQYF. CDR3 DNA sequence: TGTGCCAGCAGCAATAGCGGGAGTCACCACGAGCAGTACTTC. The rearrangement joins TRBV7-2 to TRBJ2-5; 9 positions match TRBD2. With the DNA end fitting TRBJ2-7 better, the J assignment may be wrong. The germline gives CDR1 SGHTA, CDR2 FQGNSA. The CDR3 spans 14 residues.

The chain is built from TRBV10-1 and TRBJ2-2; perhaps TRBD1 as D (5 bases). The CDR3 spans 15 residues. The germline CDR1 and CDR2 sequences are WNHNN and SYGVQD (reference sequence). V lost 4 bases, J lost 0 bases, and 9 bases lay in between. The CDR3: CASSASRANTGELFF. Here the CDR3 DNA reads TGCGCCAGCAGTGCCTCCAGGGCGAACACCGGGGAGCTGTTTTTT.

V is TRBV6-5 and J is TRBJ1-6, with unresolved D. Germline CDR1 reads MNHEY; CDR2 reads SVGAGI. The CDR3 covers 14 residues. V lost 5 bases, J lost 5 bases, and 10 bases lay in between. The DNA for the CDR3 is TGTGCCAGCAGTCGACCGTCCGATAATTCACCCCTCCACTTT. Amino acids: CASSRPSDNSPLHF.

The V and J genes are TRBV4-1 and TRBJ2-7; 8 bases are shared with TRBD2. CDR1 is MGHRA and CDR2 is YSYEKL in the germline V gene. This CDR3 has 18 amino acids. V shed 1 base, J shed 0 bases, and the junction held 11 bases outside the gene matches. CDR3 coding DNA: TGCGCCAGCAGCCAAGGGGCCGGCGGGGGGCAAAGCTCCTACGAGCAGTACTTC. This sequence encodes CASSQGAGGGQSSYEQYF.

The chain joins TRBV5-6 to TRBJ2-5; a weak D match, TRBD1 (6 bases). Germline V gene lookup returns CDR1 SGHDT and CDR2 YYEEEE. The V end lost 0 bases, the J end lost 2 bases, and 11 bases lay between the germline ends. The CDR3 spans 15 residues. CDR3 loop: CASSLVTGDQETQYF. CDR3 sequence (DNA): TGTGCCAGCAGCTTGGTGACAGGCGATCAAGAGACCCAGTACTTC.

The chain recombines TRBV6-5 with TRBJ2-5; D is undetermined. In germline, CDR1 is MNHEY, CDR2 SVGAGI. CDR3 length equals 12 residues. V was pared by 2 bases and J by 7 bases, with 8 bases between. CDR3 DNA sequence: TGTGCCAGCAGTTACCGTGGCGGGACCCAGTACTTC. It translates to CASSYRGGTQYF.

The chain is built from TRBV18 and TRBJ2-2, with 11 bases identical to TRBD2. J lost 4 bases, V lost 1 base, and 14 bases had no gene match. CDR3 length equals 20 residues. CDR1 is KGHSH and CDR2 is LQKENI in the germline V gene. CDR3 sequence reads: CASSPLQGSGTSGLTGELFF. The CDR3 DNA reads TGTGCCAGCTCACCACTACAGGGGTCCGGGACTAGCGGCCTCACCGGGGAGCTGTTTTTT.

Points on this clone: The sample carries other DNA sequences with the same CDR3. The rearrangement links TRBV20-1 to TRBJ1-1; no clear D gene. This CDR3 has 11 amino acids. V was trimmed by 2 bases and J by 1 base, leaving 2 bases between them. CDR1 and CDR2 from the germline V gene are DFQATT and SNEGSKA (reference sequence). CDR3 DNA: TGCAGTGCTAGACGGAACACTGAAGCTTTCTTT. It is translated as CSARRNTEAFF.

The rearrangement uses TRBV6-5 and TRBJ2-1; perhaps TRBD2 as D (6 bases). The CDR3 is made up of 15 amino acids. Germline loops: CDR1 MNHEY, CDR2 SVGAGI. Trimming removed 5 bases at V and 10 bases at J, with 21 bases between. The DNA for the CDR3 is TGTGCCAGCAGTCGACCGGGACTTGGGGCAGGGGAGCAGTTCTTC. Residues: CASSRPGLGAGEQFF.

V and J are TRBV28 and TRBJ1-6; D remains ambiguous. Germline V gene data show CDR1 as MDHEN and CDR2 as SYDVKM. V lost 5 bases and J 0 bases, leaving 8 bases between the germline ends. The CDR3 has 15 residues. CDR3 sequence (DNA): TGTGCCAGCAGTCCCCTGGGCTCCTATAATTCACCCCTCCACTTT. It translates to CASSPLGSYNSPLHF.

In its sample, this clone was seen once. Relative to the germline gene, one junction end is altered; a read error may explain this. The chain employs TRBV11-2 and TRBJ2-5; D is perhaps TRBD1 (5 bases). This CDR3 contains 13 residues. Per germline, CDR1 SGHAT and CDR2 FQNNGV. CDR3 sequence (DNA): TGTGCCAGCAGCTTAGATCCAGGGAACCCCCCGGACTTC. It translates to CASSLDPGNPPDF.